This TCR beta chain derives from a study of early T cells in non-severe SARS-CoV-2 infection. Study-level information: Unpaired chains resulted from sequencing bulk RNA of unsorted whole blood.

In the library, individual cDNA molecules carried attached unique molecular identifiers. TCRdb reprocessed the 5' RACE reads with MiXCR, giving one entry per CDR3 protein. The table records tens of thousands of distinct CDR3 sequences, 10% to 14% of them present only once. CDR1 and CDR2 (germline): LGHDT, YNNKEL (reference sequence). Trimming removed 4 bases from V and 8 bases from J, with 12 bases in between. The CDR3 is 13 residues long. The sequence derives from an adult who was a healthcare worker with PCR-confirmed SARS-CoV-2 infection or an uninfected control (not recorded which). Input material: whole blood. The gene calls are TRBV3-1 and TRBJ1-3; tentatively, D is TRBD1 (5 bases). CDR3 residues: CASSPAGRHTIYF. As DNA, the CDR3 is TGTGCCAGCAGCCCCGCAGGGAGGCACACCATATATTTT.